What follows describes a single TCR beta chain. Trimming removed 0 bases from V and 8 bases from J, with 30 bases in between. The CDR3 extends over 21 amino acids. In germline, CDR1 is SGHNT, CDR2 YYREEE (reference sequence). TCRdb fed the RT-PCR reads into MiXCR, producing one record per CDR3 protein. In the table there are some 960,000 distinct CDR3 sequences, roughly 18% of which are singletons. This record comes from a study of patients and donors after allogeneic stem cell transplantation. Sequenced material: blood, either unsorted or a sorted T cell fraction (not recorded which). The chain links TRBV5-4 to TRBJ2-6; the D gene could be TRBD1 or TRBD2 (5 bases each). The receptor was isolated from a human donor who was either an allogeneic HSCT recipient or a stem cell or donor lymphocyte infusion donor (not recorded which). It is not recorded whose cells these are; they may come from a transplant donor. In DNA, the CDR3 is TGTGCCAGCAGCTTGGGGGTCGTGTCTTGGGGGAGCACCACCGGGTCCAACGTCCTGACTTTC. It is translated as CASSLGVVSWGSTTGSNVLTF.